The rows below give T cell receptor beta chains drawn from one sample of a study of cytomegalovirus exposure and HLA in healthy donors. Method: immunoSEQ multiplex PCR; TCRdb's copy keeps in-frame clones and lacks some. The table has 90,000 to 110,000 clones, over 12% seen once; the top ten hold about 0.79%. The sample taken for sequencing was PBMCs. These receptors originate from a female donor in good health and CMV-seronegative. CDR3s include the opening cysteine and the closing phenylalanine or tryptophan. D genes are given only for firm matches. The listing skips clone size in some rows; elsewhere it reads once, few, many or a size class.

clone size: NA
V gene: TRBV4-1
J gene: TRBJ1-2
D gene: NA
CDR3 protein: CASSQEGVISNYGYTF
CDR3 DNA: TGCGCCAGCAGCCAAGAGGGAGTGATAAGTAACTATGGCTACACCTTC

clone size: few
V gene: TRBV11-2
J gene: TRBJ2-1
D gene: TRBD2
CDR3 protein: CASSSRLAGHNEQFF
CDR3 DNA: TGTGCCAGCAGCTCCAGACTAGCGGGGCACAATGAGCAGTTCTTC

clone size: NA
V gene: TRBV30
J gene: TRBJ2-7
D gene: NA
CDR3 protein: CAWSRGYEQYF
CDR3 DNA: TGTGCCTGGAGTCGGGGCTACGAGCAGTACTTC

clone size: few
V gene: TRBV9
J gene: TRBJ2-3
D gene: TRBD1
CDR3 protein: CASSVDGTGFTDTQYF
CDR3 DNA: TGTGCCAGCAGCGTAGACGGGACAGGGTTCACAGATACGCAGTATTTT

clone size: few
V gene: TRBV19
J gene: TRBJ2-3
D gene: TRBD1
CDR3 protein: CASSIDPDRETTDTQYF
CDR3 DNA: TGTGCCAGTAGTATAGACCCTGACAGGGAAACCACAGATACGCAGTATTTT

clone size: NA
V gene: TRBV19
J gene: TRBJ1-2
D gene: TRBD1
CDR3 protein: CASSIGTAYGYTF
CDR3 DNA: TGTGCCAGTAGTATCGGGACAGCATATGGCTACACCTTC

clone size: few
V gene: TRBV7-9
J gene: TRBJ2-7
D gene: TRBD1
CDR3 protein: CASSRQGQINEQYF
CDR3 DNA: TGTGCCAGCAGCCGACAGGGACAAATTAACGAGCAGTACTTC

clone size: NA
V gene: TRBV29-1
J gene: TRBJ2-1
D gene: NA
CDR3 protein: CSVPRWANEQFF
CDR3 DNA: TGCAGCGTTCCTCGGTGGGCTAATGAGCAGTTCTTC

clone size: few
V gene: TRBV4-1
J gene: TRBJ1-2
D gene: TRBD1
CDR3 protein: CASSGTGGNYGYTF
CDR3 DNA: TGCGCCAGCAGCGGAACAGGGGGGAACTATGGCTACACCTTC

clone size: few
V gene: TRBV29-1
J gene: TRBJ2-5
D gene: NA
CDR3 protein: CSGTVFYQETQYF
CDR3 DNA: TGCAGCGGGACAGTTTTTTATCAAGAGACCCAGTACTTC

clone size: NA
V gene: TRBV6-4
J gene: TRBJ2-3
D gene: TRBD2
CDR3 protein: CASSDTSGGADTQYF
CDR3 DNA: TGTGCCAGCAGTGACACTAGCGGGGGGGCAGATACGCAGTATTTT

clone size: NA
V gene: TRBV7-9
J gene: TRBJ1-6
D gene: TRBD1
CDR3 protein: CASSLGPGQSSYNSPLHF
CDR3 DNA: TGTGCCAGCAGCTTAGGGCCGGGACAGAGCTCCTATAATTCACCCCTCCACTTT

clone size: NA
V gene: TRBV6-5
J gene: TRBJ1-2
D gene: TRBD1
CDR3 protein: CASADRGIDGYTF
CDR3 DNA: TGTGCCAGCGCGGACAGGGGTATCGACGGCTACACCTTC

clone size: NA
V gene: TRBV7-6
J gene: TRBJ2-6
D gene: TRBD1
CDR3 protein: CASSYHLGQGRTGANVLTF
CDR3 DNA: TGTGCCAGCAGCTACCATTTGGGACAGGGCAGAACTGGGGCCAACGTCCTGACTTTC

clone size: NA
V gene: TRBV7-9
J gene: TRBJ2-5
D gene: NA
CDR3 protein: CASSQGETQYF
CDR3 DNA: TGTGCCAGCAGCCAGGGGGAGACCCAGTACTTC

clone size: NA
V gene: TRBV15
J gene: TRBJ1-4
D gene: TRBD1
CDR3 protein: CATSRDRARLEKLFF
CDR3 DNA: TGTGCCACCAGCAGGGACAGGGCCCGCCTGGAAAAACTGTTTTTT

clone size: few
V gene: TRBV7-9
J gene: TRBJ2-5
D gene: TRBD2
CDR3 protein: CASSPPYGGGPETQYF
CDR3 DNA: TGTGCCAGCAGCCCCCCCTACGGGGGGGGGCCTGAGACCCAGTACTTC

clone size: few
V gene: TRBV6-6
J gene: TRBJ2-3
D gene: TRBD1
CDR3 protein: CASREMGQGATDTQYF
CDR3 DNA: TGTGCCAGCAGGGAGATGGGACAGGGGGCCACAGATACGCAGTATTTT

clone size: few
V gene: TRBV18
J gene: TRBJ1-3
D gene: NA
CDR3 protein: CASSSTDKSGNTIYF
CDR3 DNA: TGTGCCAGCTCATCAACTGACAAGTCTGGAAACACCATATATTTT

clone size: few
V gene: TRBV7-2
J gene: TRBJ1-1
D gene: NA
CDR3 protein: CASNLRGAGDTEAFF
CDR3 DNA: TGTGCCAGCAATCTCAGAGGGGCGGGAGACACTGAAGCTTTCTTT

clone size: few
V gene: TRBV6-4
J gene: TRBJ2-2
D gene: TRBD2
CDR3 protein: CASTMTSGDTGELFF
CDR3 DNA: TGTGCCAGCACCATGACTAGCGGGGATACCGGGGAGCTGTTTTTT

clone size: NA
V gene: TRBV25-1
J gene: TRBJ2-3
D gene: TRBD2
CDR3 protein: CASTLAGALIPTDTQYF
CDR3 DNA: TGTGCCAGCACCCTAGCGGGAGCTCTCATTCCCACAGATACGCAGTATTTT

clone size: NA
V gene: TRBV27
J gene: TRBJ1-1
D gene: TRBD1
CDR3 protein: CASSPHPDRGGTEAFF
CDR3 DNA: TGTGCCAGCAGCCCCCATCCCGACAGGGGCGGCACTGAAGCTTTCTTT

clone size: NA
V gene: TRBV7-9
J gene: TRBJ2-7
D gene: TRBD2
CDR3 protein: CASSPRTSFVYEQYF
CDR3 DNA: TGTGCCAGCAGCCCCCGGACTAGTTTTGTTTACGAGCAGTACTTC

clone size: NA
V gene: TRBV5-4
J gene: TRBJ1-1
D gene: NA
CDR3 protein: CASSLFGVFTEAFF
CDR3 DNA: TGTGCCAGCAGCTTGTTCGGGGTTTTCACTGAAGCTTTCTTT

clone size: NA
V gene: TRBV27
J gene: TRBJ1-5
D gene: NA
CDR3 protein: CASSPDRNQISNQPQHF
CDR3 DNA: TGTGCCAGCAGCCCAGACAGAAACCAAATTAGCAATCAGCCCCAGCATTTT

clone size: few
V gene: TRBV4-1
J gene: TRBJ2-7
D gene: NA
CDR3 protein: CASSQEDRYEQYF
CDR3 DNA: TGCGCCAGCAGCCAAGAGGACAGATACGAGCAGTACTTC

clone size: few
V gene: TRBV4-3
J gene: TRBJ1-1
D gene: NA
CDR3 protein: CASSPRAGPGAEAFF
CDR3 DNA: TGCGCCAGCAGCCCCCGGGCGGGACCGGGGGCTGAAGCTTTCTTT

clone size: few
V gene: TRBV7-2
J gene: TRBJ2-3
D gene: TRBD2
CDR3 protein: CASSTRTSVDTQYF
CDR3 DNA: TGTGCCAGCAGCACCCGGACTAGCGTGGATACGCAGTATTTT

clone size: few
V gene: TRBV14
J gene: TRBJ1-4
D gene: NA
CDR3 protein: CASSQGGTQTNEKLFF
CDR3 DNA: TGTGCCAGCAGCCAAGGCGGGACTCAAACTAATGAAAAACTGTTTTTT

clone size: NA
V gene: TRBV6-1
J gene: TRBJ1-5
D gene: NA
CDR3 protein: CASRQDSNQPQHF
CDR3 DNA: TGTGCCAGCAGACAAGATAGCAATCAGCCCCAGCATTTT

clone size: few
V gene: TRBV27
J gene: TRBJ1-1
D gene: NA
CDR3 protein: CASSLNTGMNTEAFF
CDR3 DNA: TGTGCCAGCAGTTTAAATACAGGGATGAACACTGAAGCTTTCTTT

clone size: few
V gene: TRBV7-9
J gene: TRBJ1-1
D gene: NA
CDR3 protein: CASSLGDKRNTEAFF
CDR3 DNA: TGTGCCAGCAGCTTAGGGGACAAACGGAACACTGAAGCTTTCTTT

clone size: NA
V gene: TRBV7-2
J gene: TRBJ1-1
D gene: NA
CDR3 protein: CASSLAGLTNTEAFF
CDR3 DNA: TGTGCCAGCAGCTTAGCAGGACTGACGAACACTGAAGCTTTCTTT

clone size: NA
V gene: TRBV18
J gene: TRBJ2-7
D gene: TRBD2
CDR3 protein: CASSRGGSYEQYF
CDR3 DNA: TGTGCCAGCTCCCGGGGGGGTAGCTACGAGCAGTACTTC

clone size: few
V gene: TRBV14
J gene: TRBJ1-2
D gene: NA
CDR3 protein: CASSQGEGLGYTF
CDR3 DNA: TGTGCCAGCAGCCAAGGGGAGGGGCTTGGCTACACCTTC

clone size: NA
V gene: TRBV5-4
J gene: TRBJ1-1
D gene: NA
CDR3 protein: CASSRSRENTEAFF
CDR3 DNA: TGTGCCAGCAGTCGATCCAGGGAGAACACTGAAGCTTTCTTT

clone size: few
V gene: TRBV28
J gene: TRBJ1-2
D gene: NA
CDR3 protein: CASRQGLNGYTF
CDR3 DNA: TGTGCCAGCAGGCAGGGACTGAACGGCTACACCTTC

clone size: NA
V gene: TRBV9
J gene: TRBJ1-1
D gene: NA
CDR3 protein: CASSPSNRAVSTEAFF
CDR3 DNA: TGTGCCAGCAGCCCCAGCAACAGGGCAGTTAGCACTGAAGCTTTCTTT

clone size: few
V gene: TRBV4-3
J gene: TRBJ2-7
D gene: TRBD2
CDR3 protein: CASSQASGVYEQYF
CDR3 DNA: TGCGCCAGCAGCCAAGCTAGCGGGGTCTACGAGCAGTACTTC

clone size: NA
V gene: TRBV30
J gene: TRBJ1-2
D gene: TRBD1
CDR3 protein: CAWSAGRDSYGYTF
CDR3 DNA: TGTGCCTGGAGCGCGGGTAGGGACAGCTATGGCTACACCTTC

clone size: NA
V gene: TRBV7-2
J gene: TRBJ1-6
D gene: NA
CDR3 protein: CASLQGSYNSPLHF
CDR3 DNA: TGTGCCAGTCTACAGGGCTCCTATAATTCACCCCTCCACTTT

clone size: few
V gene: TRBV19
J gene: TRBJ2-2
D gene: TRBD2
CDR3 protein: CASSIGGTGELFF
CDR3 DNA: TGTGCCAGTAGTATCGGGGGGACCGGGGAGCTGTTTTTT

clone size: few
V gene: TRBV4-1
J gene: TRBJ1-1
D gene: NA
CDR3 protein: CASSRLTGYGRNTEAFF
CDR3 DNA: TGCGCCAGCAGCCGATTAACAGGCTACGGGAGGAACACTGAAGCTTTCTTT

clone size: few
V gene: TRBV4-2
J gene: TRBJ2-2
D gene: TRBD2
CDR3 protein: CASSQELATNTGELFF
CDR3 DNA: TGTGCCAGCAGCCAAGAACTAGCGACGAACACCGGGGAGCTGTTTTTT

clone size: NA
V gene: TRBV6-6
J gene: TRBJ2-3
D gene: NA
CDR3 protein: CATRRVGSTDTQYF
CDR3 DNA: TGTGCCACTCGGAGGGTGGGTAGCACAGATACGCAGTATTTT

clone size: few
V gene: TRBV9
J gene: TRBJ1-2
D gene: TRBD1
CDR3 protein: CASSVGTGTNYGYTF
CDR3 DNA: TGTGCCAGCAGCGTAGGGACAGGGACTAACTATGGCTACACCTTC

clone size: NA
V gene: TRBV5-1
J gene: TRBJ2-7
D gene: NA
CDR3 protein: CASSGPSYEQYF
CDR3 DNA: TGCGCCAGCAGCGGGCCCTCCTACGAGCAGTACTTC

clone size: NA
V gene: TRBV11-2
J gene: TRBJ1-5
D gene: NA
CDR3 protein: CASSLGHQPQHF
CDR3 DNA: TGTGCCAGCAGCTTAGGGCACCAGCCCCAGCATTTT

clone size: NA
V gene: TRBV4-1
J gene: TRBJ1-3
D gene: NA
CDR3 protein: CASSVVEVSVGNTIYF
CDR3 DNA: TGCGCCAGCAGCGTTGTCGAGGTTTCGGTTGGAAACACCATATATTTT

clone size: NA
V gene: TRBV25-1
J gene: TRBJ2-5
D gene: TRBD1
CDR3 protein: CASSEGDRVGETRYF
CDR3 DNA: TGTGCCAGCAGTGAAGGGGACAGGGTTGGAGAGACCCGGTACTTC

clone size: few
V gene: TRBV7-9
J gene: TRBJ2-3
D gene: TRBD2
CDR3 protein: CASSSWTSPNVLSTDTQYF
CDR3 DNA: TGTGCCAGCAGCTCCTGGACTAGCCCAAACGTTCTCTCCACAGATACGCAGTATTTT

clone size: few
V gene: TRBV10-3
J gene: TRBJ2-1
D gene: TRBD2
CDR3 protein: CAISMKREDYFSYNEQFF
CDR3 DNA: TGTGCCATCAGTATGAAGCGGGAGGATTACTTCTCCTACAATGAGCAGTTCTTC

clone size: NA
V gene: TRBV28
J gene: TRBJ2-3
D gene: TRBD1
CDR3 protein: CASRKGGSDTQYF
CDR3 DNA: TGTGCCAGCAGGAAAGGGGGCTCAGATACGCAGTATTTT

clone size: few
V gene: TRBV15
J gene: TRBJ1-5
D gene: TRBD1
CDR3 protein: CATSTRGRGNQPQHF
CDR3 DNA: TGTGCCACCAGCACCAGGGGGCGAGGCAATCAGCCCCAGCATTTT